These 9 T cell receptor beta chains originate from one sample sequenced in a study of metastatic and nonmetastatic thyroid tumors. The entire patient cohort was treatment-naive prior to thyroid surgery. TCRdb re-analyzed the PCR reads using MiXCR. The sample records about 52,000 clones, over 15% being singletons. Sequencing was carried out using blood. These receptors were collected from a female donor with papillary thyroid cancer or a benign thyroid nodule (not recorded which). Some clones in this sample may be carry-over from other donors' samples.

The chain couples TRBV5-8 to TRBJ1-4; 8 nucleotides align to TRBD1. Germline V gene data show CDR1 as SGHTS and CDR2 as YDEGEE. With 4 bases clipped from V and 7 bases from J, the junction kept 9 bases outside the gene matches. The CDR3 covers 15 residues. CDR3 protein: CASSPRTGLGEKLFF. The CDR3 DNA follows: TGTGCCAGCAGCCCTAGGACAGGGCTCGGTGAAAAACTGTTTTTT.

This clone was seen repeatedly, ten times or more. The chain combines TRBV27 with TRBJ1-5; 7 nucleotides align to TRBD1. The junction had 8 bases not matched to a gene; V was cut back by 2 bases and J by 10 bases. The V gene's germline CDR1 is MNHEY and CDR2 SMNVEV (reference sequence). The CDR3 is 14 residues long. The chain's CDR3 is CASSLQGERFPQHF. The CDR3 DNA is TGTGCCAGCAGTTTACAGGGGGAAAGGTTCCCCCAGCATTTT.

This clone was detected many times. This same CDR3 is encoded by further DNA sequences in the sample. The chain employs TRBV30 and TRBJ1-1, with unresolved D. Trimming shortened V by 5 bases and J by 7 bases, and 8 bases separated the two germline ends. CDR3 length: 10 amino acids. Germline V gives CDR1 GTSNPN, CDR2 SVGIG (reference sequence). The CDR3 DNA sequence: TGTGCCTGGGGCAGGAATGAAGCTTTCTTT. It translates to CAWGRNEAFF. Complete variable domain (other parts from reference TRBV30 and TRBJ1-1): SQTIHQWPATLVQPVGSPLSLECTVEGTSNPNLYWYRQAAGRGLQLLFYSVGIGQISSEVPQNLSASRPQDRQFILSSKKLLLSDSGFYLCAWGRNEAFFGQGTRLTVV.

The chain is built from TRBV3-1 and TRBJ1-3, with 9 bases aligning to TRBD1. There are 16 residues in the CDR3. V shed 2 bases and J 1 base; nucleotides not matched to a gene: 3. CDR1 and CDR2 (germline): LGHDT, YNNKEL (reference sequence). Here the CDR3 reads CASSQRGTGSGNTIYF. The CDR3 DNA reads as TGTGCCAGCAGCCAAAGGGGGACAGGGTCTGGAAACACCATATATTTT.

This sequence joins TRBV6-2 or TRBV6-3 and TRBJ1-5; D call uncertain. The CDR3 extends over 12 amino acids. Germline V lookup: CDR1 MNHEY, CDR2 SVGEGT. V lost 7 bases, J lost 6 bases, and 10 bases lay in between. The CDR3 is CASTRLGQPQHF. The CDR3 nucleotides read TGTGCCAGCACTCGTCTGGGTCAGCCCCAGCATTTT.

This clone appeared many times. The rearrangement uses TRBV27 and TRBJ2-7; D gene unclear. The CDR3 is 16 amino acids. With 2 bases removed from V and 0 bases from J, the gap between germline ends came to 14 bases. Germline V lookup: CDR1 MNHEY, CDR2 SMNVEV (reference sequence). The CDR3 coding sequence is TGTGCCAGCAGTTTACGGCAAGGGCCTCCCTCCTACGAGCAGTACTTC. Its protein is CASSLRQGPPSYEQYF.

This sequence joins TRBV28 and TRBJ1-6, with no clear D. Germline loops: CDR1 MDHEN, CDR2 SYDVKM. V shed 3 bases and J shed 5 bases, with 8 bases lying between them. The CDR3 has 14 amino acids. CDR3 protein: CASSLAGNNSPLHF. In nucleotides, the CDR3 is TGTGCCAGCAGTTTGGCGGGGAATAATTCACCCCTCCACTTT. Combining the CDR3 with reference TRBV28 and TRBJ1-6 gives the whole variable domain DVKVTQSSRYLVKRTGEKVFLECVQDMDHENMFWYRQDPGLGLRLIYFSYDVKMKEKGDIPEGYSVSREKKERFSLILESASTNQTSMYLCASSLAGNNSPLHFGNGTRLTVT.

This clone was seen many times. The rearrangement links TRBV15 to TRBJ2-7; weak D call: TRBD1 (5 bases). The V end lost 5 bases, the J end lost 0 bases, and 11 bases lay between the germline ends. Germline V lookup: CDR1 LNHNV, CDR2 YYDKDF (reference sequence). The CDR3 length is 14 residues. CDR3 residues: CATSGHESSYEQYF. The CDR3 DNA is TGTGCCACCAGCGGACACGAGAGCTCCTACGAGCAGTACTTC.

The chain couples TRBV6-2 or TRBV6-3 to TRBJ1-1; D gene unclear. Trimming shortened V by 6 bases and J by 5 bases, and 10 bases separated the two germline ends. The CDR3 totals 12 residues. Germline values: CDR1 MNHEY, CDR2 SVGEGT. CDR3: CASSTGLTEAFF. The CDR3 region has the DNA TGTGCCAGCAGCACCGGGCTAACTGAAGCTTTCTTT.